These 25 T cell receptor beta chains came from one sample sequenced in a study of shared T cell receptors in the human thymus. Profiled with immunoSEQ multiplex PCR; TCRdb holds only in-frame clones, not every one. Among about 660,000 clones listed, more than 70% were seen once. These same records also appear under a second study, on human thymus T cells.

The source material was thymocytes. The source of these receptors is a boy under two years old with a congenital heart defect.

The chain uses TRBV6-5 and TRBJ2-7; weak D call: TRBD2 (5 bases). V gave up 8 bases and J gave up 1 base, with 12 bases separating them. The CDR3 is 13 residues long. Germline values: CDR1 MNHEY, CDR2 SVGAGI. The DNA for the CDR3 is TGTGCCAGCGGGCGGAGGTTTTCCTACGAGCAGTACTTC. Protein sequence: CASGRRFSYEQYF.

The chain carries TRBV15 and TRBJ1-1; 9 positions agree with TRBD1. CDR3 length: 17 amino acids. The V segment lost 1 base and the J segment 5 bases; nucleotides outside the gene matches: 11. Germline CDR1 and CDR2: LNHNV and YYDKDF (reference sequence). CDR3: CATSRGTGQGRGTEAFF. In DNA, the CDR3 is TGTGCCACCAGCAGAGGGACGGGACAGGGTAGAGGTACTGAAGCTTTCTTT.

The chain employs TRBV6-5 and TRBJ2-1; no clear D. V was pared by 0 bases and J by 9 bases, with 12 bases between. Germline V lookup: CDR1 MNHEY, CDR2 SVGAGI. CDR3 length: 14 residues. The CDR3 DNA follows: TGTGCCAGCAGTTACTCCCCCTCATTGAGTGAGCAGTTCTTC. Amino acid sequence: CASSYSPSLSEQFF.

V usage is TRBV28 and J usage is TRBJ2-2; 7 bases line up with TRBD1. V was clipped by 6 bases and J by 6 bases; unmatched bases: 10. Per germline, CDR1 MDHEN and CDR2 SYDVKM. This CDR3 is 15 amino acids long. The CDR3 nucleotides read TGTGCCAGCAGCTTCGGACAGGTCTCGGCCGGGGAGCTGTTTTTT. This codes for CASSFGQVSAGELFF.

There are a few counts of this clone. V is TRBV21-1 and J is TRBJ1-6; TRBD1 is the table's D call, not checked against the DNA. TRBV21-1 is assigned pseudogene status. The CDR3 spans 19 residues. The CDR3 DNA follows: TGTGCCAGCAGCAAAGGAATGACGCGATGGACAGGGTGGAATTCACCCCTCCACTTT. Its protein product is CASSKGMTRWTGWNSPLHF.

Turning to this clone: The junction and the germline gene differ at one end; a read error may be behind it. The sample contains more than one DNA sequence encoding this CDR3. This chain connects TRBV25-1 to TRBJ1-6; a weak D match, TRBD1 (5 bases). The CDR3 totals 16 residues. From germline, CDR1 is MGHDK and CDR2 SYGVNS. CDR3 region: CASSEYRQGYNSPLHF. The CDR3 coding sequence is TGTGCCAGCAGTGAATATCGGCAGGGCTATAATTCCCCCCTCCACTTT.

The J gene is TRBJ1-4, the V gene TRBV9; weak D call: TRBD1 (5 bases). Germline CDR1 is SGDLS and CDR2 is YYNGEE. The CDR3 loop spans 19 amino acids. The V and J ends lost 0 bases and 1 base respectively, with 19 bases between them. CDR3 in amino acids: CASSVGIRRGGGTNEKLFF. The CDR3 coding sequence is TGTGCCAGCAGCGTAGGTATAAGGAGGGGTGGTGGAACTAATGAAAAACTGTTTTTT.

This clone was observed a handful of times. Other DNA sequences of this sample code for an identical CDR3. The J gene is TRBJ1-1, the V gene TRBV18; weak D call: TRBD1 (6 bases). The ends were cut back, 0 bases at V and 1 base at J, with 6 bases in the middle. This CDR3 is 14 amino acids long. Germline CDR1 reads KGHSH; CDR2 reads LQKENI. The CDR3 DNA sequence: TGTGCCAGCTCACCACCGGGACAGAACACTGAAGCTTTCTTT. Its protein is CASSPPGQNTEAFF.

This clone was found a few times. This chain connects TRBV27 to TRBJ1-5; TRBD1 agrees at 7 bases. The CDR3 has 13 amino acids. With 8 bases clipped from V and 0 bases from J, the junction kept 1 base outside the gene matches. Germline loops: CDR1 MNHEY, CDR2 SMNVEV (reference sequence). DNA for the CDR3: TGTGCCAGCGGACAGGTTAGCAATCAGCCCCAGCATTTT. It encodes CASGQVSNQPQHF.

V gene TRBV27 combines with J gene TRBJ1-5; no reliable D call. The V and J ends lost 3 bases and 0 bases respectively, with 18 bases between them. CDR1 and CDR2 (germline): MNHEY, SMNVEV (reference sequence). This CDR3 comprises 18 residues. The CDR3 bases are TGTGCCAGCAGTTTTTCGGCAGCGGTCCTAAATAGCAATCAGCCCCAGCATTTT. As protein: CASSFSAAVLNSNQPQHF.

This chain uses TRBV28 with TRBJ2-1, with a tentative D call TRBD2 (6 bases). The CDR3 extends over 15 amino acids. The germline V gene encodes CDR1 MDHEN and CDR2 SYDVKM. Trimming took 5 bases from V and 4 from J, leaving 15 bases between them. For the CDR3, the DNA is TGTGCCAGCAGTCTGGGCGGGACCTTGTACAATGAGCAGTTCTTC. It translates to CASSLGGTLYNEQFF.

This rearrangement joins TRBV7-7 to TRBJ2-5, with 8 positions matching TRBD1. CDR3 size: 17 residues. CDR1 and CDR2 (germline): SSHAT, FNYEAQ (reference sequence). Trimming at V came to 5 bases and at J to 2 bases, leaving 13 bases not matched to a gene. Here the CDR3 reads CASSPEKDRGQQETQYF. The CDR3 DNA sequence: TGTGCCAGCAGCCCGGAAAAAGACAGGGGCCAACAAGAGACCCAGTACTTC.

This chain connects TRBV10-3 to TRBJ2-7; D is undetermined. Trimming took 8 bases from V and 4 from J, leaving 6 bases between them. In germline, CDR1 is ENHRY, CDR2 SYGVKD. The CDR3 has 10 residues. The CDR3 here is CAIGGYEQYF. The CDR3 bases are TGTGCCATCGGCGGTTACGAGCAGTACTTC.

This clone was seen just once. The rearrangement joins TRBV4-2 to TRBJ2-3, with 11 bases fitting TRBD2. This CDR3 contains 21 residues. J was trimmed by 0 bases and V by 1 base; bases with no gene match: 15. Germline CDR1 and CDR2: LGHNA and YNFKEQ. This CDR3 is CASSQGILAGDPSASTDTQYF. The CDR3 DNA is TGTGCCAGCAGCCAAGGGATACTAGCGGGGGACCCATCAGCTAGCACAGATACGCAGTATTTT.

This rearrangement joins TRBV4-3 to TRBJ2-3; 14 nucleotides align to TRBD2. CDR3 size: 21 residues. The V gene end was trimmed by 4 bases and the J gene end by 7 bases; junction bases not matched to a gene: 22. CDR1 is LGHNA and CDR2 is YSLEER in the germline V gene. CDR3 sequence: CASSPNSGLAGVGHLPNTQYF. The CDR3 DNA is TGCGCCAGCAGCCCCAACTCGGGACTAGCGGGAGTAGGGCACCTACCGAATACGCAGTATTTT.

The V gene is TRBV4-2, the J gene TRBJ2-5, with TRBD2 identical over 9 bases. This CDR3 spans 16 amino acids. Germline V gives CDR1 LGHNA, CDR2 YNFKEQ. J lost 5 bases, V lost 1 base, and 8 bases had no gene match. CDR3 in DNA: TGTGCCAGCAGCCAAGGAGGCGGGGGGGCGTGGGAGACCCAGTACTTC. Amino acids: CASSQGGGGAWETQYF.

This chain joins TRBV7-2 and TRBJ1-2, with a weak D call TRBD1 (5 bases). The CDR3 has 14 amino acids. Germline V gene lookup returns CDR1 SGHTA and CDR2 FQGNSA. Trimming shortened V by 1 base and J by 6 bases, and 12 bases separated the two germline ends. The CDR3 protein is CASSLGGREHGYTF. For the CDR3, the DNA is TGTGCCAGCAGCTTAGGCGGCAGGGAACATGGCTACACCTTC.

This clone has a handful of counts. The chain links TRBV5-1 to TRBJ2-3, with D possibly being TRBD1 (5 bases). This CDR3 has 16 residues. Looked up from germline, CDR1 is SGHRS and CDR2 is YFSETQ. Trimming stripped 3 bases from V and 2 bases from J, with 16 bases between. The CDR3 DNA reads TGCGCCAGCAGCTCCCGACAGAGTAGTTACACAGATACGCAGTATTTT. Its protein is CASSSRQSSYTDTQYF.

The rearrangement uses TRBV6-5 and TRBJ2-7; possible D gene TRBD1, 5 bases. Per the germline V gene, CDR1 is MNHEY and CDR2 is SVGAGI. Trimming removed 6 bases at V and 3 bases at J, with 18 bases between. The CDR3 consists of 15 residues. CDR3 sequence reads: CASRRQRREDYEQYF. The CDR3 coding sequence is TGTGCCAGCAGGCGACAGAGAAGGGAAGACTACGAGCAGTACTTC.

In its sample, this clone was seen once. The CDR3 loop is CASSYTPTSPNEQFF. CDR3 DNA sequence: TGTGCCAGCAGTTACACGCCAACTAGCCCCAATGAGCAGTTCTTC. The rearrangement links TRBV6-5 to TRBJ2-1; D may be TRBD2 (6 bases). This CDR3 region has 15 residues. Trimming stripped 2 bases from V and 6 bases from J, with 14 bases between. From germline, CDR1 is MNHEY and CDR2 SVGAGI.

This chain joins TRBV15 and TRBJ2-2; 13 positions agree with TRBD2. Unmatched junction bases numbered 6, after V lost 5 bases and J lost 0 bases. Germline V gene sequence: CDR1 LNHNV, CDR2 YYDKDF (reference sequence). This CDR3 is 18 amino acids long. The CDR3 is CATSGVGLAGPNTGELFF. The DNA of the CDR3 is TGTGCCACCAGCGGGGTGGGACTAGCGGGACCGAACACCGGGGAGCTGTTTTTT.

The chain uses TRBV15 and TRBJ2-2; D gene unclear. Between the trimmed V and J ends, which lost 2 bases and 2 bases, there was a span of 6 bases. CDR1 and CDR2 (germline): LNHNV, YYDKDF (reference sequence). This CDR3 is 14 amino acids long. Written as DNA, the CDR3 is TGTGCCACCAGCAGATACAGCAACACCGGGGAGCTGTTTTTT. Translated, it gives CATSRYSNTGELFF. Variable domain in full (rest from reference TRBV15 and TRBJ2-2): DAMVIQNPRYQVTQFGKPVTLSCSQTLNHNVMYWYQQKSSQAPKLLFHYYDKDFNNEADTPDNFQSRRPNTSFCFLDIRSPGLGDTAMYLCATSRYSNTGELFFGEGSRLTVL.

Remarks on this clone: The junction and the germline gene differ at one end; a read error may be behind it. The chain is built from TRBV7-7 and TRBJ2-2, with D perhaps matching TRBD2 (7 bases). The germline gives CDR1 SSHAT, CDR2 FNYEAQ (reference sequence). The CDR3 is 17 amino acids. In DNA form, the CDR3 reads TGTGCTAGCAGCTTGTTCACCCGGGGGGCATACACCGGGGAGCTGTTTTTT. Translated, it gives CASSLFTRGAYTGELFF. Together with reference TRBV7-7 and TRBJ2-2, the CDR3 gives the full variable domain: GAGVSQSPRYKVTKRGQDVTLRCDPISSHATLYWYQQALGQGPEFLTYFNYEAQPDKSGLPSDRFSAERPEGSISTLTIQRTEQRDSAMYRCASSLFTRGAYTGELFFGEGSRLTVL.

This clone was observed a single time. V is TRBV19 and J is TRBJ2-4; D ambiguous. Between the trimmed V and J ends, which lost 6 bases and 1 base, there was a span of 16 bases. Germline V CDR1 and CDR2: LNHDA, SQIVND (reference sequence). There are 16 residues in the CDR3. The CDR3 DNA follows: TGTGCCAGTAGCCCTAACGGGTTGGTGGCCAAAAACATTCAGTACTTC. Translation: CASSPNGLVAKNIQYF.

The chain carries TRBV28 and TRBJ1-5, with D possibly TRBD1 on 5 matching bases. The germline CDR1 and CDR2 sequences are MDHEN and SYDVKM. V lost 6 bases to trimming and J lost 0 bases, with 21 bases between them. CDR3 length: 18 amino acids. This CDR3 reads CASSSPQGIPDSNQPQHF. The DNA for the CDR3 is TGTGCCAGCAGCTCCCCCCAGGGAATTCCCGATAGCAATCAGCCCCAGCATTTT.